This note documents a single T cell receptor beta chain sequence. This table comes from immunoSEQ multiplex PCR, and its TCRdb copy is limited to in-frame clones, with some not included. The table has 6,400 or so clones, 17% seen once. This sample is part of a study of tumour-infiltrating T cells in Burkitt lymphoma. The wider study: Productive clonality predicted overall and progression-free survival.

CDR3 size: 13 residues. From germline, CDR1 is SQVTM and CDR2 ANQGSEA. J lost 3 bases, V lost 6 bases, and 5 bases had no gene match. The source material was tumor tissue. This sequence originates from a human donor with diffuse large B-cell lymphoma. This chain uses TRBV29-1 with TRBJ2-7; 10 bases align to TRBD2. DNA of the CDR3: TGCAGCGTCGCCGGGACTAGCGTCTACGAGCAGTACTTC. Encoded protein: CSVAGTSVYEQYF.